This T cell receptor (beta chain) comes out of a study of T-cell reconstitution after alpha-beta-depleted transplantation in children. Study-level results: Expanded clones from the graft, numbering several hundred, reportedly supplied alpha-beta T cells about two months after transplant. The study traced high day-60 TCRbeta diversity in some patients to surviving recipient T cells and thymic progenitors. The main origin of T-cell counts and diversity one year after transplant was newly produced T cells.

This clonotype was found a few times. Antigen specificity is unknown. Unique molecular identifiers were built into the TCRbeta library. TCRdb processed the PCR reads anew with MiXCR; each CDR3 protein has one entry. Here the sample spans tens of thousands of distinct CDR3 sequences, roughly 5.2% being singletons. The CDR3 runs 16 residues. Deletions cut 0 bases from V and 0 bases from J, with 6 bases between. In germline, CDR1 is LGHNA, CDR2 YSLEER. The TCR originated in a boy younger than two who had a stem cell transplant for acute myeloid leukemia, so the T cells may come from the graft donor. Here the sequenced sample was PBMCs, mostly from graft donor cells, taken 180 days after TCRalphabeta/CD19-depleted stem cell transplant. J is TRBJ2-6 and V is TRBV4-3; D gene uncertain. CDR3 region: CASSQDRVSGANVLTF. DNA of the CDR3: TGCGCCAGCAGCCAAGATAGAGTCTCTGGGGCCAACGTCCTGACTTTC.